The 5 T cell receptor beta chains below all came from one sample that was sequenced in a study of T cells after yellow fever vaccination. TCRdb reanalysed the 5' RACE reads using MiXCR and keeps one entry per CDR3 protein. This table holds around 530,000 distinct CDR3 sequences, around a sixth found once. The sample was PBMCs, taken less than 6 days after the first yellow fever vaccination. Receptors originate from a man aged 18-30 years who received the YFV17D yellow fever vaccine.

In its sample, this clonotype was seen a few times. This rearrangement joins TRBV9 to TRBJ2-1, with a tentative D call TRBD1 (5 bases). The CDR3 extends over 16 amino acids. V was clipped by 0 bases and J by 2 bases, with 12 bases between them. Germline values: CDR1 SGDLS, CDR2 YYNGEE. This CDR3 reads CASSVEPGQPYNEQFF. CDR3 bases: TGTGCCAGCAGCGTAGAACCAGGGCAACCCTACAATGAGCAGTTCTTC.

The rearrangement joins TRBV12-3 or TRBV12-4 to TRBJ1-4; D call uncertain. CDR3 length: 16 amino acids. V gave up 5 bases and J gave up 2 bases, with 15 bases separating them. CDR3 DNA sequence: TGTGCCAGCAGTACGGGCAAGGGATCTACTAATGAAAAACTGTTTTTT. Encoded protein: CASSTGKGSTNEKLFF.

This clonotype was detected only a few times. J is TRBJ2-7 and V is TRBV6-5, with 8 bases fitting TRBD1. The J segment lost 2 bases and the V segment lost 4 bases, leaving 4 bases of the junction unmatched. This CDR3 spans 14 amino acids. Germline V gene data show CDR1 as MNHEY and CDR2 as SVGAGI. CDR3 coding DNA: TGTGCCAGCAGTTCCTCGGACAGGGCCTACGAGCAGTACGTC. Encoded protein: CASSSSDRAYEQYV.

This chain joins TRBV7-9 and TRBJ1-3; possible D gene TRBD1, 5 bases. The CDR3 runs 16 residues. With 5 bases removed from V and 0 bases from J, the gap between germline ends came to 14 bases. Germline-derived CDR1 and CDR2 are SEHNR and FQNEAQ (reference sequence). The CDR3 reads CASSPFDSFSGNTIYF. The DNA of the CDR3 is TGTGCCAGCAGCCCTTTCGACAGTTTCTCTGGAAACACCATATATTTT.

There are a few counts of this clonotype. The chain joins TRBV7-9 to TRBJ2-5; 7 nucleotides match TRBD1. The CDR3 covers 16 residues. From germline, CDR1 is SEHNR and CDR2 FQNEAQ (reference sequence). Trimming took 5 bases from V and 4 from J; bases not matched to a gene: 13. The CDR3 DNA is TGTGCCAGCAGCCTGATAGACAGGGCGGAACGAGAGACCCAGTACTTC. It yields the protein CASSLIDRAERETQYF.